Listed here is a single T cell receptor (beta chain). The data belong to a study of T cell changes during pregnancy in multiple sclerosis. Method: immunoSEQ multiplex PCR; TCRdb's copy keeps in-frame clones and lacks some. The sample carries about 36,000 clones, 88% recorded once. The J segment lost 3 bases and the V segment lost 7 bases, leaving 14 bases of the junction unmatched. Germline CDR1 and CDR2: LNHDA and SQIVND (reference sequence). The CDR3 covers 16 residues. This receptor was obtained from a female donor with multiple sclerosis, enrolled in a pregnancy study. The chain has TRBV19 and TRBJ1-1, with 7 bases aligning to TRBD1. The material sequenced was CD8+ T cells from peripheral blood mononuclear cells, taken in the third trimester of pregnancy. CDR3 sequence (DNA): TGTGCCAGTACCGACTGGGACAGCGAGGGGTACACTGAAGCTTTCTTT. It specifies CASTDWDSEGYTEAFF. The complete variable domain, with remaining parts taken from reference TRBV19 and TRBJ1-1, reads DGGITQSPKYLFRKEGQNVTLSCEQNLNHDAMYWYRQDPGQGLRLIYYSQIVNDFQKGDIAEGYSVSREKKESFPLTVTSAQKNPTAFYLCASTDWDSEGYTEAFFGQGTRLTVV.